A selection of T cell receptor beta chains follows, all from one sample in a study of sequential checkpoint blockade in melanoma. Sequencing was performed with immunoSEQ multiplex PCR; in TCRdb, only in-frame clones are kept and a portion is missing. The sample has tens of thousands of clones, 85% to 90% seen once. The sample in question was CD8+ T cells sorted from blood (inferred from file names), obtained from a patient given nivolumab and ipilimumab in sequence. The receptors originated from a human donor with melanoma. The CDR3 runs from the conserved cysteine through the conserved F or W. The D gene is left open where the match is weak. Size values are once, few and many counts, or a class for expanded clones, and some rows have none.

d_call	clone_size	v_call	j_call	cdr3_nt	cdr3_aa
-	-	TRBV9	TRBJ2-2	TGTGCCAGCAGCGTAGGGTCGGGAGAGGGAAACACCGGGGAGCTGTTTTTT	CASSVGSGEGNTGELFF
-	-	TRBV4-1	TRBJ1-4	TGCGCCAGCAGCCAAGATGTCGCCTCCGGGGGAAGAAAACTGTTTTTT	CASSQDVASGGRKLFF
TRBD1	-	TRBV9	TRBJ1-2	TGTGCCAGCAGCGTAGGAAGGGACAGGGAACCCGTTTTGGGCTACACCTTC	CASSVGRDREPVLGYTF
-	few	TRBV6-6	TRBJ2-7	TGTGCCAGCAGTTACAGGGGGGGGTCCTACGAGCAGTACTTC	CASSYRGGSYEQYF
TRBD1	-	TRBV28	TRBJ2-5	TGTGCCAGCAATATTGACAGGGACGAAGAGACCCAGTACTTC	CASNIDRDEETQYF
-	-	TRBV13	TRBJ2-3	TGTGCCAGCAGCTTGGCCGCTTCATCTCTAGATACGCAGTATTTT	CASSLAASSLDTQYF
TRBD1	-	TRBV15	TRBJ2-6	TGTGCCACCAGCACCCCGACAGGGCCCTCTGGGGCCAACGTCCTGACTTTC	CATSTPTGPSGANVLTF
-	-	TRBV9	TRBJ2-5	TGTGCCAGCAGCTCTAGACGGCAAGAGACCCAGTACTTC	CASSSRRQETQYF
TRBD1	-	TRBV27	TRBJ2-1	TGTGCCAGCAGTTTATCTCCCGGGACAGGGGCCTACAATGAGCAGTTCTTC	CASSLSPGTGAYNEQFF
-	-	TRBV27	TRBJ1-2	TGTGCCAGCAGTTTATCGTGGGCAGGGGCTGCTAACTATGGCTACACCTTC	CASSLSWAGAANYGYTF
-	-	TRBV9	TRBJ2-7	TGTGCCAGCAGCGTAGCAGTCGGAGGTTACGAGCAGTACTTC	CASSVAVGGYEQYF
TRBD1	-	TRBV29-1	TRBJ1-4	TGCAGCGTTCCCCTCCCAGGGGGGAGAACTAATGAAAAACTGTTTTTT	CSVPLPGGRTNEKLFF
-	-	TRBV5-1	TRBJ1-2	TGCGCCAGCAGCTTGGATGGGCCCGGGGATGGCTACACCTTC	CASSLDGPGDGYTF
-	few	TRBV11-2	TRBJ2-3	TGTGCCAGCAGCTTGGGGTCTAGGACTGATACGCAGTATTTT	CASSLGSRTDTQYF
-	-	TRBV2	TRBJ1-2	TGTGCCACCCCGCGGCGGCAAAGGGGTGGCTACACCTTC	CATPRRQRGGYTF
TRBD1	once	TRBV7-9	TRBJ2-5	TGTGCCAGCAGCTTACCGAGAGAGGACAGGGAGCAGAAAGAGACCCAGTACTTC	CASSLPREDREQKETQYF
TRBD2	once	TRBV9	TRBJ2-1	TGTGCCAGCAGCCCCAGGGACTACCGGTACAATGAGCAGTTCTTC	CASSPRDYRYNEQFF
-	-	TRBV6-5	TRBJ1-2	TGTGCCAGCAGTTACTATACAGGATATGGCTACACCTTC	CASSYYTGYGYTF
TRBD2	-	TRBV9	TRBJ2-5	TGTGCCAGCAGCGTTTCTAGCGGGGTAATACAAGAGACCCAGTACTTC	CASSVSSGVIQETQYF
TRBD2	-	TRBV30	TRBJ2-2	TGTGCCTGGAGTGTATGGGCCTATAGCGGGGTGGGGGAGCTGTTTTTT	CAWSVWAYSGVGELFF
-	-	TRBV7-9	TRBJ2-3	TGTGCCAGCAGCTTGGGGGGACCTAGCACAGATACGCAGTATTTT	CASSLGGPSTDTQYF
-	-	TRBV4-2	TRBJ2-7	TGTGCCAGCAGCCAAGCCCGACAGGCGCGATACGAGCAGTACTTC	CASSQARQARYEQYF
-	-	TRBV4-3	TRBJ2-3	TGCGCCAGCAGCTATAGCGGTAGCACAGATACGCAGTATTTT	CASSYSGSTDTQYF
-	-	TRBV9	TRBJ2-5	TGTGCCAGCAGCGTAGGAGGCCCCGTTAAAGAGACCCAGTACTTC	CASSVGGPVKETQYF
-	-	TRBV27	TRBJ1-2	TGTGCCAGCAGTTTATCGTGGGGGGAAGGCTACACCTTC	CASSLSWGEGYTF
-	-	TRBV5-1	TRBJ1-2	TGCGCCAGCAGCTCCCCCGACAGGAACTATGGCTACACCTTC	CASSSPDRNYGYTF
TRBD2	-	TRBV5-4	TRBJ2-3	TGTGCCAGCAGCTTCCCGGGACTAGCGGGAGGGCCCGAGAATGGAGATACGCAGTATTTT	CASSFPGLAGGPENGDTQYF
TRBD1	-	TRBV6-5	TRBJ2-3	TGTGCCAGCAGTTTACGACAGGGGGGAGATACGCAGTATTTT	CASSLRQGGDTQYF
TRBD1	-	TRBV5-6	TRBJ1-2	TGTGCCAGCAGCTGGACAGGGTGGGGCTACACCTTC	CASSWTGWGYTF
-	-	TRBV19	TRBJ2-2	TGTGCCAGTAGTATTTTCCCCTCTAGCGCCGGGGAGCTGTTTTTT	CASSIFPSSAGELFF
-	-	TRBV28	TRBJ1-1	TGTGCCAGCAGTCCCGAGACAGTAAACACTGAAGCTTTCTTT	CASSPETVNTEAFF